Listed here are 9 T cell receptor beta chains from one sample, sequenced in a study of beta chain features in type 1 diabetes. The study reverse transcribed the entire isolated RNA, so it sequenced expressed TCRB transcripts. TCRdb's table, derived via immunoSEQ multiplex PCR, lists solely in-frame clones and lacks some. The sample yields about 360,000 clones, roughly an eighth seen once. The sequencing sample was made of naive CD4+ T cells from blood. All receptors come from a man aged 18 to 35 in good health.

J is TRBJ2-1 and V is TRBV6-1; 9 positions match TRBD1. This CDR3 contains 16 residues. Germline trimming cut 4 bases from V and 0 bases from J; bases unmatched to any gene: 4. The germline V gene has CDR1 MNHNS and CDR2 SASEGT. The DNA for the CDR3 is TGTGCCAGCAGTGGGCAGACAGGGGGCTCCTACAATGAGCAGTTCTTC. It encodes CASSGQTGGSYNEQFF.

The chain links TRBV9 to TRBJ2-5, with 8 bases that match TRBD2. This CDR3 is built from 15 residues. The germline CDR1 and CDR2 sequences are SGDLS and YYNGEE. V shed 0 bases, J shed 2 bases, and the junction held 3 bases outside the gene matches. The CDR3 loop is CASSVGLARQETQYF. The CDR3 bases are TGTGCCAGCAGCGTAGGACTAGCGAGGCAAGAGACCCAGTACTTC.

The CDR3 DNA reads as TGTGCCAGCACCGTCGCGGGACTGAGATCCTACGAGCAGTACTTC. Protein sequence: CASTVAGLRSYEQYF. This chain uses TRBV28 with TRBJ2-7; maybe TRBD2 (6 bases). Between the trimmed V and J ends, which lost 7 bases and 1 base, there was a span of 17 bases. Germline CDR1 and CDR2: MDHEN and SYDVKM. This CDR3 spans 15 amino acids.

The chain carries TRBV6-5 and TRBJ2-7; tentative D call: TRBD2 (6 bases). This CDR3 has 13 residues. The V and J ends lost 2 bases and 5 bases respectively, with 10 bases between them. Germline V gene sequence: CDR1 MNHEY, CDR2 SVGAGI. The CDR3: CASSYTGSNEQYF. The CDR3 nucleotides read TGTGCCAGCAGTTACACCGGGAGCAACGAGCAGTACTTC.

This clone has a single count. CDR3 DNA sequence: TGTGCCACCAGCAGAGATCCAACTAGCGTCTCTTACGAGCAGTACTTC. This gives the protein CATSRDPTSVSYEQYF. The J gene is TRBJ2-7, the V gene TRBV15, with 7 nucleotides matching TRBD2. The V and J ends lost 0 bases and 4 bases, in that order; junction bases with no gene match: 9. CDR1 and CDR2 (germline): LNHNV, YYDKDF (reference sequence). This CDR3 contains 16 residues.

This clone was observed a few times. CDR3 amino acids: CASSYPRAGALETQYF. CDR3 nucleotide sequence: TGTGCCAGCAGCTACCCCAGGGCGGGAGCGTTAGAGACCCAGTACTTC. The chain recombines TRBV11-1 with TRBJ2-5, with 7 bases that match TRBD2. With V trimmed by 4 bases and J by 4 bases, 12 bases remained unmatched. The CDR3 sequence is 16 residues long. Per the germline V gene, CDR1 is SGHAT and CDR2 is FQDESV (reference sequence).

This clone was found a few times. J is TRBJ2-3 and V is TRBV7-2, with 12 bases that match TRBD2. Germline values: CDR1 SGHTA, CDR2 FQGNSA. The CDR3 contains 16 residues. Trimming took 1 base from V and 3 from J; bases not matched to a gene: 2. CDR3 residues: CASSLDTSGRTDTQYF. CDR3 nucleotides: TGTGCCAGCAGCTTAGATACTAGCGGGAGGACAGATACGCAGTATTTT.

The rearrangement uses TRBV27 and TRBJ1-6; D is uncertain. Germline loops: CDR1 MNHEY, CDR2 SMNVEV (reference sequence). V lost 2 bases, J lost 7 bases, and 3 bases lay in between. The CDR3 contains 12 residues. CDR3 amino acids: CASSLQNSPLHF. The CDR3 DNA reads TGTGCCAGCAGTTTACAGAATTCACCCCTCCACTTT.

This clone was counted only a few times. The chain couples TRBV6-5 to TRBJ1-2, with 7 bases aligning to TRBD1. V lost 6 bases to trimming and J lost 4 bases; unmatched junction nucleotides: 11. The germline gives CDR1 MNHEY, CDR2 SVGAGI. This CDR3 comprises 15 residues. This chain's CDR3 is CASSRTIQGIYGYTF. The CDR3 DNA is TGTGCCAGCAGCCGTACTATACAGGGGATCTATGGCTACACCTTC.